Listed below are T cell receptor beta chains from one sample, sequenced in a study of cytomegalovirus exposure and HLA in healthy donors. Profiling relied on immunoSEQ multiplex PCR, and the TCRdb table lists in-frame clones only, not all of them. The data hold 100,000 to 150,000 clones, with less than 80% observed a single time. The sample comprised PBMCs. These receptors were obtained from a woman between 50 and 59 years old in good health and CMV-seronegative. Each CDR3 is given without its conserved first and last residue. The D gene is left open where the match is weak.

CDR3 length,J gene,D gene,V gene,CDR3 protein
14,TRBJ2-7,TRBD1,TRBV25-1,AIFSGAGDREDEQY
13,TRBJ2-6,NA,TRBV7-3,ASSASGPGANVLT
11,TRBJ2-7,NA,TRBV7-2,ASTPPSSYEQY
13,TRBJ1-4,NA,TRBV9,ASSVRGPGNEKLF
13,TRBJ2-7,TRBD1,TRBV14,ASSQGGTAWGEQY
12,TRBJ1-4,NA,TRBV7-8,ASSFTRGNEKLF
17,TRBJ2-1,TRBD2,TRBV5-1,ASSLASLAGGPGLSEQF
9,TRBJ1-2,NA,TRBV29-1,SGWTAYGYT
9,TRBJ2-3,NA,TRBV7-9,SSTLLDTQY
13,TRBJ2-1,TRBD1,TRBV6-5,ASRRQGERSDEQF
10,TRBJ1-2,NA,TRBV7-9,ASSLGDYGYT
10,TRBJ2-1,NA,TRBV6-1,ASSQHYNEQF
11,TRBJ1-1,NA,TRBV6-5,ATKTAMNTEAF
14,TRBJ2-1,NA,TRBV19,ASSIMQGLGYGEQF
11,TRBJ2-3,NA,TRBV2,ASSEVLLEGQY
11,TRBJ1-1,NA,TRBV28,ASGYSPNTEAF
15,TRBJ2-7,TRBD2,TRBV7-2,ASSPDGLAGGGYEQY
12,TRBJ1-2,NA,TRBV28,ASNSFGENYGYT
15,TRBJ1-3,NA,TRBV19,ASRSPLGGYSGNTIY
13,TRBJ2-5,NA,TRBV5-1,ASSLWGGNQETQY
14,TRBJ2-1,TRBD2,TRBV4-1,ASSQDASGRVDEQF
17,TRBJ2-3,TRBD2,TRBV7-9,SSSASRETSGREADTQY
12,TRBJ2-7,NA,TRBV13,ASSKGTGATEQY
11,TRBJ2-1,NA,TRBV9,ASNGARGGEQF
14,TRBJ2-7,NA,TRBV13,ASSPGHLLSSYEQY
12,TRBJ1-2,NA,TRBV30,AWSVSTDAAGYT
17,TRBJ2-7,TRBD2,TRBV7-2,ASSLALRLGLAIAYEQY
9,TRBJ2-1,NA,TRBV2,ASMPSAAPI
17,TRBJ2-7,NA,TRBV28,ASSLWYLSMRAGTSEQY
13,TRBJ1-4,TRBD1,TRBV7-9,ASSSGGQGNEKLF
13,TRBJ2-2,NA,TRBV28,ASSPSPLSSGELF
14,TRBJ2-7,NA,TRBV7-2,ASSFILGGEAHEQY
12,TRBJ2-7,NA,TRBV7-2,ASSGMTSGYEQY
16,TRBJ2-5,NA,TRBV14,ASSQDGFLTDTQETQY
13,TRBJ1-5,NA,TRBV6-1,ASSPDGNSNQPQH
14,TRBJ1-5,NA,TRBV19,ATSGAQTWVNQPQH
12,TRBJ1-2,TRBD1,TRBV11-1,ASSGTDANYGYT
12,TRBJ2-1,TRBD1,TRBV5-1,ASSPTGTANEQF
13,TRBJ2-2,TRBD2,TRBV6-5,ASRIAAGVAGELF
12,TRBJ2-7,TRBD2,TRBV15,ATSPGLGAYEQY
14,TRBJ1-5,NA,TRBV5-1,ASSLGGRGLGQPQH
13,TRBJ2-1,NA,TRBV9,ASKGSGVQNNEQF
15,TRBJ2-6,NA,TRBV19,ASTPGTLSSGANVLT
13,TRBJ1-3,NA,TRBV5-5,ASSLLSSPGNTIY
11,TRBJ2-2,TRBD1,TRBV2,ASRTGGPGELF
13,TRBJ2-2,NA,TRBV19,ASSPRGRGTGELF